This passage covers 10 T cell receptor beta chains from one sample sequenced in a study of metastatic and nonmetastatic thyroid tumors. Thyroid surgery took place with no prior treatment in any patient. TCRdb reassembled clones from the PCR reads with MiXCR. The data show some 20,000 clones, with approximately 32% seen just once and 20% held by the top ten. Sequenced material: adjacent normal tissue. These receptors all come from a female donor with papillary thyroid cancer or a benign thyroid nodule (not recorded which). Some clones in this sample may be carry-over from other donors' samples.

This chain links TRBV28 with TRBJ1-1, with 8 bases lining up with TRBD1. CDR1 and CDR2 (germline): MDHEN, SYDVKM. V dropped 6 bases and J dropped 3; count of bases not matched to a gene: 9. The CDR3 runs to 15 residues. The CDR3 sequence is CASRQGGIGYTEAFF. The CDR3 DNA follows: TGTGCCAGCAGACAGGGGGGTATCGGCTACACTGAAGCTTTCTTT.

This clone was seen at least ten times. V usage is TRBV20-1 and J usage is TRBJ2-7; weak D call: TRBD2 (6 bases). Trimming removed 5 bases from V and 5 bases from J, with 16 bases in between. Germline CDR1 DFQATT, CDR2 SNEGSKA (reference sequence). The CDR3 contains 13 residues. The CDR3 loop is CSASEGLFDEQYF. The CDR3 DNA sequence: TGCAGTGCTTCGGAGGGTTTATTCGACGAGCAGTACTTC.

The CDR3 loop reads CAWSGAGPKSSYEQYF. Written as DNA, the CDR3 is TGTGCCTGGAGTGGAGCAGGGCCGAAATCCTCCTACGAGCAGTACTTC. The chain joins TRBV30 to TRBJ2-7, with D maybe TRBD1 (5 bases). Germline lookup yields CDR1 GTSNPN and CDR2 SVGIG (reference sequence). This CDR3 contains 16 residues. Trimming shortened V by 1 base and J by 0 bases, and 16 bases separated the two germline ends.

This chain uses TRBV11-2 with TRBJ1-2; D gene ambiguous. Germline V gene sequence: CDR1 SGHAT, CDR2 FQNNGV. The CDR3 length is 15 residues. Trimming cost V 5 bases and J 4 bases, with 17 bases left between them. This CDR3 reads CASSPGRAGLYGYTF. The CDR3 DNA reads TGTGCCAGCAGCCCTGGACGGGCCGGGCTCTATGGCTACACCTTC.

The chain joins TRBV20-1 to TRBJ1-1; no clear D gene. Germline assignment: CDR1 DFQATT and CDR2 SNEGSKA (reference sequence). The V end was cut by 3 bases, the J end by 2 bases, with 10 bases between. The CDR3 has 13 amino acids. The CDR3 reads CSASKGGNTEAFF. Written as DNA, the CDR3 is TGCAGTGCTAGTAAGGGAGGAAACACTGAAGCTTTCTTT.

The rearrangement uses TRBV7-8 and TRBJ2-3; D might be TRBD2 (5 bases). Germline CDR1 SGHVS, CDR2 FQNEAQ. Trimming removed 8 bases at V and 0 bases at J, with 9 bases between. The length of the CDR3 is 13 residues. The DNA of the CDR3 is TGTGCCAGCTGGACTGTCAGCACAGATACGCAGTATTTT. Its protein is CASWTVSTDTQYF.

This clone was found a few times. CDR3 DNA sequence: TGTGCCAGCAGTGAACAATCGGGACAGGGATACGGCTACACCTTC. Its protein is CASSEQSGQGYGYTF. The chain couples TRBV6-1 to TRBJ1-2; 9 bases agree with TRBD1. The CDR3 is made up of 15 amino acids. The ends lost 2 bases at V and 8 bases at J; junction bases unmatched: 9. In germline, CDR1 is MNHNS, CDR2 SASEGT.

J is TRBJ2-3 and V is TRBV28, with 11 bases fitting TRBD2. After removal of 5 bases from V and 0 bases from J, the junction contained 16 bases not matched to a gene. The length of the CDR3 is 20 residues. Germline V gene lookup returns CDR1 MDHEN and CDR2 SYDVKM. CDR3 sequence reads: CASSPLLGASGRFSTDTQYF. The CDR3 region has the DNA TGTGCCAGCAGTCCTCTCTTGGGGGCTAGCGGGAGGTTTAGCACAGATACGCAGTATTTT.

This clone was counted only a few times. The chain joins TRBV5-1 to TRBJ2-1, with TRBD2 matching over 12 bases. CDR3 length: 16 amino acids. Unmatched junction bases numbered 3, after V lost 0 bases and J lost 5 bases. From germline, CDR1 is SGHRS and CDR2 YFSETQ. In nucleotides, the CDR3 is TGCGCCAGCAGCTTGGAGGGACTAGCGGGTAACAATGAGCAGTTCTTC. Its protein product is CASSLEGLAGNNEQFF.

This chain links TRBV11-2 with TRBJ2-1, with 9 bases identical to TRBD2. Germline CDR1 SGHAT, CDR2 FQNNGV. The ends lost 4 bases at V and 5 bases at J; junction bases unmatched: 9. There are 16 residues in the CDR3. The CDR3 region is CASSSRTSVLHNEQFF. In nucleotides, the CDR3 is TGTGCCAGCAGCTCCAGGACTAGCGTACTTCACAATGAGCAGTTCTTC.